These 31 T cell receptor beta chains share one sample of origin, sequenced in a study of T cell repertoires in cytomegalovirus infection. TCRdb reanalysed the reads using MiXCR and keeps one entry per CDR3 protein. The table shows about 830,000 distinct CDR3 sequences, with over 25% occurring only once. No antigen is known for these receptors. This specimen consisted of cultured CD8+ T cells from PBMCs, obtained from culture after CMV antigen stimulation. These receptors were collected from a human donor in good health (CMV status not recorded). Some clones in this sample may be carry-over from other donors' samples.

To note about this clonotype: An end of the junction differs from the germline gene, which may be a read error. The chain combines TRBV7-3 with TRBJ2-3; 9 nucleotides match TRBD1. Germline V lookup: CDR1 SGHTA, CDR2 FQGTGA. This CDR3 region has 15 residues. In DNA form, the CDR3 reads TGTGCCAGCAGCTCACAGGGGGCTCGCACAGATATGCAGTATTTT. It encodes CASSSQGARTDMQYF.

The CDR3 region is CASSLAYGGGDNEQFF. The CDR3 DNA follows: TGTGCCAGCAGCTTGGCCTACGGGGGGGGAGACAATGAGCAGTTCTTC. The gene calls are TRBV5-6 and TRBJ2-1, with 8 bases fitting TRBD2. The CDR3 runs 16 residues. Germline CDR1 SGHDT, CDR2 YYEEEE. V lost 0 bases, J lost 5 bases, and 7 bases stayed unmatched. The complete variable domain, with remaining parts taken from reference TRBV5-6 and TRBJ2-1, reads DAGVTQSPTHLIKTRGQQVTLRCSPKSGHDTVSWYQQALGQGPQFIFQYYEEEERQRGNFPDRFSGHQFPNYSSELNVNALLLGDSALYLCASSLAYGGGDNEQFFGPGTRLTVL.

In its sample, this clonotype was seen a few times. The chain combines TRBV28 with TRBJ1-4; D is unclear. V lost 7 bases, J lost 8 bases, and 20 bases lay in between. CDR1 is MDHEN and CDR2 is SYDVKM in the germline V gene. This CDR3 region has 15 residues. CDR3 nucleotide sequence: TGTGCCAGCATCCCCAGTTCCTTCCTGGGGGAAAAACTGTTTTTT. Translating it yields CASIPSSFLGEKLFF.

The chain carries TRBV12-3 or TRBV12-4 and TRBJ1-2; TRBD1 matches at 8 bases. The trim removed 2 bases at V and 8 bases at J, leaving 7 bases unmatched. CDR3 length: 14 amino acids. CDR3 protein: CASSLWAGTGGYTF. The CDR3 nucleotides read TGTGCCAGCAGTTTATGGGCAGGGACAGGCGGCTACACCTTC.

The V and J genes are TRBV6-1 and TRBJ2-7; 12 positions agree with TRBD1. Trimming at V came to 8 bases and at J to 1 base, leaving 9 bases not matched to a gene. This CDR3 has 16 residues. Germline V CDR1 and CDR2: MNHNS, SASEGT. The CDR3 DNA reads TGTGCCAGCCAGGGACAGGGGGCCCTGGGTTCCTACGAGCAGTACGTC. The encoded protein is CASQGQGALGSYEQYV.

This chain uses TRBV20-1 with TRBJ1-5, with a tentative D call TRBD1 (5 bases). The germline CDR1 and CDR2 sequences are DFQATT and SNEGSKA (reference sequence). The V end lost 6 bases, the J end lost 1 base, and 10 bases lay between the germline ends. The CDR3 is made up of 13 amino acids. Written as DNA, the CDR3 is TGCAGTGCCTGGGGGTTAAGCAATCAGCCCCAGCATTTT. Translation gives CSAWGLSNQPQHF.

The chain couples TRBV7-9 to TRBJ2-5; either TRBD1 or TRBD2 may fit D (5 bases each). CDR3 length: 14 amino acids. V shed 1 base and J shed 7 bases, with 13 bases lying between them. Germline V gene sequence: CDR1 SEHNR, CDR2 FQNEAQ (reference sequence). The CDR3 DNA reads TGTGCCAGCAGCTTAGTGGGGGATTTAGGGACCCAGTACTTC. Translation gives CASSLVGDLGTQYF. The whole variable domain, filled in from reference TRBV7-9 and TRBJ2-5, reads DTGVSQNPRHKITKRGQNVTFRCDPISEHNRLYWYRQTLGQGPEFLTYFQNEAQLEKSRLLSDRFSAERPKGSFSTLEIQRTEQGDSAMYLCASSLVGDLGTQYFGPGTRLLVL.

The CDR3 DNA sequence: TGCGCCAGCAGCCAAGTTTTGACAGGGGAGGACACCGGGGAGCTGTTTTTT. Translated: CASSQVLTGEDTGELFF. The V gene is TRBV4-3, the J gene TRBJ2-2, with TRBD1 matching 8 bases. Germline CDR1 and CDR2: LGHNA and YSLEER. The junction had 7 bases not matched to a gene; V was cut back by 1 base and J by 3 bases. The CDR3 sequence is 17 residues long.

This clonotype appeared once. The chain is built from TRBV20-1 and TRBJ2-1; 8 bases agree with TRBD2. The J segment lost 0 bases and the V segment lost 4 bases, leaving 11 bases of the junction unmatched. Germline V gives CDR1 DFQATT, CDR2 SNEGSKA (reference sequence). CDR3 length: 17 residues. CDR3: CSAINFREGGSYNEQFF. In DNA, the CDR3 is TGCAGTGCTATAAACTTTCGGGAGGGGGGCTCCTACAATGAGCAGTTCTTC.

The rearrangement links TRBV7-3 to TRBJ2-5; D is uncertain. The CDR3 is 15 amino acids. The ends were cut back, 2 bases at V and 4 bases at J, with 14 bases in the middle. Germline V gene data show CDR1 as SGHTA and CDR2 as FQGTGA. CDR3 DNA sequence: TGTGCCAGCAGCTTAGACACGGGCTCCCGAGAGACCCAGTACTTC. Protein: CASSLDTGSRETQYF. The whole variable domain, filled in from reference TRBV7-3 and TRBJ2-5, reads GAGVSQTPSNKVTEKGKYVELRCDPISGHTALYWYRQSLGQGPEFLIYFQGTGAADDSGLPNDRFFAVRPEGSVSTLKIQRTERGDSAVYLCASSLDTGSRETQYFGPGTRLLVL.

The rearrangement uses TRBV5-5 and TRBJ2-1, with 8 bases fitting TRBD2. CDR1 SGHKS and CDR2 YYEKEE come from the germline V gene (reference sequence). This CDR3 spans 14 amino acids. With V trimmed by 3 bases and J by 7 bases, 6 bases remained unmatched. In DNA, the CDR3 is TGTGCCAGCAGCTGGCCCGGGGGGGCGAATGAGCAGTTCTTC. It yields the protein CASSWPGGANEQFF.

This clonotype was observed once. This chain joins TRBV28 and TRBJ1-1, with no clear D. This CDR3 has 15 residues. Germline CDR1 reads MDHEN; CDR2 reads SYDVKM. Deletions cut 3 bases from V and 1 base from J, with 12 bases between. The CDR3 region has the DNA TGTGCCAGCAGTTTTTGGCCCGTAGGGAACACTGAAGCTTTCTTT. Translated: CASSFWPVGNTEAFF. The full variable domain, rest sourced from reference TRBV28 and TRBJ1-1, is DVKVTQSSRYLVKRTGEKVFLECVQDMDHENMFWYRQDPGLGLRLIYFSYDVKMKEKGDIPEGYSVSREKKERFSLILESASTNQTSMYLCASSFWPVGNTEAFFGQGTRLTVV.

This clonotype was observed many times. This chain joins TRBV7-2 and TRBJ2-5; 7 bases map to TRBD1. With 2 bases clipped from V and 6 bases from J, the junction kept 18 bases outside the gene matches. The length of the CDR3 is 18 residues. Germline values: CDR1 SGHTA, CDR2 FQGNSA. The CDR3 loop is CASSLTAWASRGPKTQYF. The DNA of the CDR3 is TGTGCCAGCAGCTTAACGGCGTGGGCGTCTAGGGGGCCGAAGACCCAGTACTTC.

This sequence joins TRBV6-2 or TRBV6-3 and TRBJ1-2; D unclear. CDR3 length: 12 amino acids. CDR1 and CDR2 from the germline V gene are MNHEY and SVGEGT. V was clipped by 4 bases and J by 8 bases, with 11 bases between them. CDR3 region: CASSWEAGGYTF. CDR3 DNA sequence: TGTGCCAGCAGTTGGGAGGCCGGCGGCTACACCTTC.

The table lists this clonotype with a few counts. The rearrangement uses TRBV3-1 and TRBJ2-3; D may be TRBD1 (5 bases). The germline V gene encodes CDR1 LGHDT and CDR2 YNNKEL (reference sequence). There are 16 residues in the CDR3. V lost 0 bases and J lost 2, with 12 bases in between. DNA of the CDR3: TGTGCCAGCAGCCAAGAGCTCTACAGGTTCACAGATACGCAGTATTTT. Its translation is CASSQELYRFTDTQYF.

The chain employs TRBV7-8 and TRBJ1-2, with D possibly matching TRBD1 (6 bases). Germline V lookup: CDR1 SGHVS, CDR2 FQNEAQ. The CDR3 consists of 13 residues. Trimming removed 1 base from V and 6 bases from J, with 9 bases in between. The CDR3 region has the DNA TGTGCCAGCAGCTTAGTACAGGGTGATGGCTACACCTTC. Its protein product is CASSLVQGDGYTF.

This clonotype has a count of ten or more. The CDR3 DNA sequence: TGTGCCAGCAGCTTATGGCACGAGCAGGGGGGCAATGAGCAGTTCTTC. Translating gives CASSLWHEQGGNEQFF. The chain joins TRBV7-8 to TRBJ2-1, with D perhaps TRBD1 (7 bases). The CDR3 extends over 16 amino acids. CDR1 and CDR2 (germline): SGHVS, FQNEAQ. V lost 2 bases to trimming and J lost 6 bases, with 17 bases between them.

The chain links TRBV10-2 to TRBJ2-1, with D maybe TRBD2 (7 bases). The CDR3 has 15 amino acids. The V gene lost 8 bases and the J gene lost 0 bases, with 14 bases spanning the gap. CDR1 is WSHSY, CDR2 SAAADI, per germline. CDR3 DNA sequence: TGCGCCAGCGAGGGGGGGCGTTTCTCCTACAATGAGCAGTTCTTC. Translated: CASEGGRFSYNEQFF.

The V call is TRBV9, the J call TRBJ2-3, with D possibly TRBD1 on 7 matching bases. The V gene lost 4 bases and the J gene lost 0 bases, with 15 bases spanning the gap. The CDR3 sequence is 16 residues long. The germline gives CDR1 SGDLS, CDR2 YYNGEE. The CDR3 reads CASSFSQGGSTDTQYF. CDR3 nucleotide sequence: TGTGCCAGCAGCTTTAGCCAGGGGGGTAGCACAGATACGCAGTATTTT.

This clonotype was recorded many times. This chain links TRBV7-6 with TRBJ2-6; D is tentatively TRBD1 or TRBD2 (7 bases each). Looked up from germline, CDR1 is SGHVS and CDR2 is FNYEAQ. The CDR3 loop spans 18 amino acids. V was shortened by 5 bases and J by 1 base, with 18 bases between the two germline ends. The CDR3 region has the DNA TGTGCCAGCAGCGCAGGGGGGGGAATTAGATCTGGGGCCAACGTCCTGACTTTC. Protein: CASSAGGGIRSGANVLTF.

In the case of this clonotype: A much more abundant neighbour one base away suggests this may be a read error. The chain links TRBV7-8 to TRBJ2-1; D is perhaps TRBD2 (7 bases). The CDR3 extends over 16 amino acids. The V end lost 4 bases, the J end lost 7 bases, and 20 bases lay between the germline ends. The germline V gene encodes CDR1 SGHVS and CDR2 FQNEAQ. CDR3 in DNA: TGTGCCAGCAGCTCGCGACTAGTGGGGGGGCAGAATGAGCAGTTCTTC. Amino acid sequence: CASSSRLVGGQNEQFF.

This clonotype has more than one count but fewer than ten. The chain employs TRBV6-1 and TRBJ2-6; unclear D gene. Between the trimmed V and J ends, which lost 5 bases and 1 base, there was a span of 9 bases. CDR1 and CDR2 (germline): MNHNS, SASEGT. The CDR3 totals 15 residues. In DNA, the CDR3 is TGTGCCAGCAGTATCGATCCATCTGGGGCCAACGTCCTGACTTTC. The encoded protein is CASSIDPSGANVLTF.

This sequence joins TRBV23-1 and TRBJ2-4; perhaps D is TRBD1 or TRBD2 (5 bases each). Being an ORF, TRBV23-1 has a function that is uncertain. Trimming cost V 0 bases and J 1 base, with 13 bases left between them. This CDR3 region has 17 residues. The CDR3 protein is CASSQSSLEGAKNIQYF. CDR3 nucleotides: TGCGCCAGCAGTCAATCGAGTCTTGAGGGGGCCAAAAACATTCAGTACTTC.

This clonotype was seen repeatedly, ten times or more. The chain combines TRBV12-3 or TRBV12-4 with TRBJ1-5, with TRBD1 identical over 7 bases. The CDR3 extends over 16 amino acids. Trimming took 8 bases from V and 0 from J; bases not matched to a gene: 10. The DNA of the CDR3 is TGTGCCAGCTTAAAAACGGGACAGTATAGCAATCAGCCCCAGCATTTT. Amino acid sequence: CASLKTGQYSNQPQHF.

This clonotype was counted between two and nine times. The chain recombines TRBV15 with TRBJ1-4, with no clear D. Germline CDR1 and CDR2: LNHNV and YYDKDF (reference sequence). The length of the CDR3 is 15 residues. The V end lost 3 bases, the J end lost 0 bases, and 8 bases lay between the germline ends. CDR3 sequence: CATSRVKATNEKLFF. As DNA, the CDR3 is TGTGCCACCAGCAGGGTTAAGGCAACTAATGAAAAACTGTTTTTT.

This clonotype was counted many times. The genes are TRBV25-1 and TRBJ2-1; 7 positions match TRBD1. The CDR3 is made up of 20 amino acids. V lost 4 bases and J lost 8; bases outside the gene matches: 26. Germline CDR1 reads MGHDK; CDR2 reads SYGVNS. The CDR3 sequence is CASSAANLRQGGTGVDEQFF. The CDR3 coding sequence is TGTGCCAGCAGTGCTGCGAACCTCAGACAGGGCGGTACAGGTGTCGATGAGCAGTTCTTC.

This chain connects TRBV27 to TRBJ2-1, with D uncertain. This CDR3 has 14 residues. Trimming removed 3 bases from V and 3 bases from J, with 9 bases in between. CDR1 is MNHEY, CDR2 SMNVEV, per germline (reference sequence). CDR3 in DNA: TGTGCCAGCAGTTTTTCGAGCTACTACAATGAGCAGTTCTTC. The encoded protein is CASSFSSYYNEQFF.

This clonotype has only a few counts. This chain links TRBV2 with TRBJ2-4; tentatively, D is TRBD1 (6 bases). The CDR3 has 17 amino acids. V lost 2 bases and J lost 0, with 14 bases in between. Germline CDR1 is SNHLY and CDR2 is FYNNEI. The CDR3 protein is CASSEYRGRGAKNIQYF. CDR3 coding DNA: TGTGCCAGCAGTGAATATAGGGGCAGGGGAGCCAAAAACATTCAGTACTTC.

This clonotype occurred a few times. This chain links TRBV27 with TRBJ1-2; D is uncertain. The length of the CDR3 is 15 residues. The germline V and J ends were trimmed by 4 bases and 4 bases, with 16 bases remaining between them. CDR1 MNHEY and CDR2 SMNVEV come from the germline V gene (reference sequence). The CDR3 DNA follows: TGTGCCAGCAGTTCGTCGGGAGGAGGCATCTATGGCTACACCTTC. This encodes CASSSSGGGIYGYTF.

This clonotype was detected only a few times. J is TRBJ2-1 and V is TRBV7-9, with 8 nucleotides matching TRBD2. The V gene's germline CDR1 is SEHNR and CDR2 FQNEAQ (reference sequence). V lost 5 bases and J lost 0; bases outside the gene matches: 12. This CDR3 contains 18 residues. In DNA form, the CDR3 reads TGTGCCAGCAGCGACCGCATTCGCGGGGGGCACTCCTACAATGAGCAGTTCTTC. Amino acids: CASSDRIRGGHSYNEQFF.

In this sample, this clonotype turned up a few times. The CDR3 loop reads CASSSVAGTGYGYTF. CDR3 DNA: TGTGCCAGCAGCTCTGTGGCCGGGACCGGCTATGGCTACACCTTC. The V call is TRBV11-2, the J call TRBJ1-2, with D tentatively TRBD1 (5 bases). The CDR3 contains 15 residues. Germline loops: CDR1 SGHAT, CDR2 FQNNGV. The V gene lost 4 bases and the J gene lost 4 bases, with 16 bases spanning the gap.